The 20 T cell receptor beta chains below come from one sample, sequenced in a study of blood T cell repertoires in COVID-19. Clones were sequenced by immunoSEQ multiplex PCR, and TCRdb holds only the in-frame ones, with some missing. This sample has under 350,000 clones; roughly nine tenths occur once, and the top ten carry roughly 1.9%. The sequencing sample was made of peripheral blood. These receptor sequences come from a woman in her twenties or thirties with COVID-19, enrolled during active disease.

V usage is TRBV24-1 and J usage is TRBJ1-2; 7 bases map to TRBD1. The J segment lost 4 bases and the V segment lost 4 bases, leaving 8 bases of the junction unmatched. Germline lookup yields CDR1 KGHDR and CDR2 SFDVKD. The length of the CDR3 is 15 residues. The CDR3 DNA follows: TGTGCCACCAGTGACCGCCCACGGGACAGCTATGGCTACACCTTC. As protein: CATSDRPRDSYGYTF.

V and J are TRBV30 and TRBJ1-1; TRBD1 matches at 8 bases. This CDR3 region has 12 residues. V lost 4 bases to trimming and J lost 7 bases; unmatched junction nucleotides: 5. Germline CDR1 GTSNPN, CDR2 SVGIG (reference sequence). CDR3 DNA sequence: TGTGCCTGGACCTCAGGACAGGGTGAAGCTTTCTTT. Translating it yields CAWTSGQGEAFF.

The chain uses TRBV30 and TRBJ1-1; the D is unclear. Between the trimmed V and J ends, which lost 1 base and 8 bases, there was a span of 14 bases. The germline CDR1 and CDR2 sequences are GTSNPN and SVGIG (reference sequence). The CDR3 has 13 residues. CDR3 nucleotide sequence: TGTGCCTGGAGTGCTCGGGGAGGGATAGAAGCTTTCTTT. It translates to CAWSARGGIEAFF.

The chain joins TRBV19 to TRBJ2-2, with D perhaps matching TRBD2 (6 bases). From germline, CDR1 is LNHDA and CDR2 SQIVND (reference sequence). V was pared by 3 bases and J by 8 bases, with 10 bases between. The length of the CDR3 is 13 residues. For the CDR3, the DNA is TGTGCCAGTAGTATTTGGAGGGGTGGGGAGCTGTTTTTT. Translated, it gives CASSIWRGGELFF.

The CDR3 DNA follows: TGTGCCAGCAGCTTGGGACAGAACACTGAAGCTTTCTTT. Translated, it gives CASSLGQNTEAFF. The chain recombines TRBV7-2 with TRBJ1-1; D is possibly TRBD1 (6 bases). Germline V gene data show CDR1 as SGHTA and CDR2 as FQGNSA. The CDR3 sequence is 13 residues long. V was clipped by 3 bases and J by 1 base, with 6 bases between them.

The chain has TRBV5-1 and TRBJ1-6; 10 bases agree with TRBD1. Germline CDR1 and CDR2: SGHRS and YFSETQ. V gave up 4 bases and J gave up 0 bases; unmatched junction bases: 4. This CDR3 is 17 amino acids long. The CDR3 DNA reads TGCGCCAGCAGCGTCGGGGACAGGGGCTCCTATAATTCACCCCTCCACTTT. Translated, it gives CASSVGDRGSYNSPLHF. Variable domain in full (rest from reference TRBV5-1 and TRBJ1-6): KAGVTQTPRYLIKTRGQQVTLSCSPISGHRSVSWYQQTPGQGLQFLFEYFSETQRNKGNFPGRFSGRQFSNSRSEMNVSTLELGDSALYLCASSVGDRGSYNSPLHFGNGTRLTVT.

The chain has TRBV7-2 and TRBJ1-2, with no clear D. V was trimmed by 5 bases and J by 3 bases, leaving 16 bases between them. CDR3 size: 15 residues. In germline, CDR1 is SGHTA, CDR2 FQGNSA. The CDR3 sequence: CASSPPEGYYYGYTF. The CDR3 nucleotides read TGTGCCAGCAGCCCCCCCGAGGGATACTACTATGGCTACACCTTC.

The rearrangement links TRBV7-6 to TRBJ2-1, with TRBD1 identical over 7 bases. V shed 1 base, J shed 2 bases, and the junction held 11 bases outside the gene matches. The CDR3 totals 18 residues. Germline V gene lookup returns CDR1 SGHVS and CDR2 FNYEAQ. CDR3 nucleotide sequence: TGTGCCAGCAGCTTAGGGTCCCGGGGACAGTTCCCCTACAATGAGCAGTTCTTC. Its translation is CASSLGSRGQFPYNEQFF.

CDR3: CASSPWDRMNTEAFF. CDR3 coding DNA: TGTGCCAGCAGTCCTTGGGACAGGATGAACACTGAAGCTTTCTTT. The V call is TRBV27, the J call TRBJ1-1, with 8 bases that match TRBD1. The CDR3 contains 15 residues. J was trimmed by 0 bases and V by 5 bases; bases with no gene match: 5. Germline values: CDR1 MNHEY, CDR2 SMNVEV (reference sequence).

The chain recombines TRBV2 with TRBJ2-5; 9 nucleotides agree with TRBD1. The V gene end was trimmed by 8 bases and the J gene end by 5 bases; junction bases not matched to a gene: 9. The CDR3 is made up of 14 amino acids. CDR1 SNHLY and CDR2 FYNNEI come from the germline V gene. The CDR3 sequence is CASHLQGAPETQYF. Here the CDR3 DNA reads TGTGCCAGCCACCTACAGGGGGCGCCGGAGACCCAGTACTTC. Supplemented by reference TRBV2 and TRBJ2-5, the full variable domain reads EPEVTQTPSHQVTQMGQEVILRCVPISNHLYFYWYRQILGQKVEFLVSFYNNEISEKSEIFDDQFSVERPDGSNFTLKIRSTKLEDSAMYFCASHLQGAPETQYFGPGTRLLVL.

The chain links TRBV2 to TRBJ1-3; 7 positions match TRBD1. Germline CDR1 SNHLY, CDR2 FYNNEI. With V trimmed by 5 bases and J by 0 bases, 7 bases remained unmatched. The CDR3 consists of 16 residues. The CDR3 nucleotides read TGTGCCAGCAGTTCGGACAGGACCGACTCTGGAAACACCATATATTTT. It encodes CASSSDRTDSGNTIYF. The variable domain in full, with the rest retrieved from reference TRBV2 and TRBJ1-3, is EPEVTQTPSHQVTQMGQEVILRCVPISNHLYFYWYRQILGQKVEFLVSFYNNEISEKSEIFDDQFSVERPDGSNFTLKIRSTKLEDSAMYFCASSSDRTDSGNTIYFGEGSWLTVV.

This chain uses TRBV4-2 with TRBJ2-7, with 10 bases matching TRBD1. The trim removed 3 bases at V and 7 bases at J, leaving 9 bases unmatched. This CDR3 is built from 15 residues. CDR1 and CDR2 (germline): LGHNA, YNFKEQ. CDR3 sequence reads: CASSQGGQGIGEQYF. The CDR3 bases are TGTGCCAGCAGCCAGGGGGGACAGGGGATCGGGGAGCAGTACTTC.

The chain joins TRBV7-2 to TRBJ1-5; tentatively, D is TRBD1 (5 bases). In germline, CDR1 is SGHTA, CDR2 FQGNSA. The CDR3 is made up of 12 amino acids. V was clipped by 5 bases and J by 11 bases, with 13 bases between them. The CDR3: CASSPPLGAQHF. Here the CDR3 DNA reads TGTGCCAGCAGCCCGCCCCTAGGGGCCCAGCATTTT.

This rearrangement joins TRBV4-1 to TRBJ2-5, with 8 bases that match TRBD2. After removal of 1 base from V and 2 bases from J, the junction contained 3 bases not matched to a gene. The germline CDR1 and CDR2 sequences are MGHRA and YSYEKL. This CDR3 is built from 15 residues. This chain's CDR3 is CASSQVLAAQETQYF. Written as DNA, the CDR3 is TGCGCCAGCAGCCAAGTACTAGCGGCACAAGAGACCCAGTACTTC.

This rearrangement joins TRBV30 to TRBJ2-7; D may be TRBD1 (5 bases). V lost 4 bases and J lost 2, with 15 bases in between. The CDR3 contains 14 residues. The germline CDR1 and CDR2 sequences are GTSNPN and SVGIG (reference sequence). The CDR3 protein is CAWIVQAIPYEQYV. CDR3 bases: TGTGCCTGGATTGTACAGGCCATCCCCTACGAGCAGTACGTC.

The rearrangement uses TRBV7-9 and TRBJ2-1; TRBD2 matches 16 bases. The ends lost 8 bases at V and 2 bases at J; junction bases unmatched: 0. CDR1 and CDR2 (germline): SEHNR, FQNEAQ (reference sequence). The CDR3 contains 15 residues. CDR3 in DNA: TGTGCCAGCGGGACTAGCGGGGGGGCCTACAATGAGCAGTTCTTC. Translation gives CASGTSGGAYNEQFF.

The chain carries TRBV9 and TRBJ2-7; 9 bases fit TRBD2. Trimming removed 0 bases from V and 4 bases from J; junction bases left unmatched: 2. Germline V gene sequence: CDR1 SGDLS, CDR2 YYNGEE. This CDR3 is 14 amino acids long. DNA for the CDR3: TGTGCCAGCAGCGTAGGACTAGCGGAATACGAGCAGTACTTC. It encodes CASSVGLAEYEQYF.

The chain uses TRBV12-3 or TRBV12-4 and TRBJ2-7; D ambiguous. The CDR3 totals 12 residues. V was clipped by 5 bases and J by 2 bases, with 7 bases between them. In DNA, the CDR3 is TGTGCCAGCAGTCGACTGGCCTACGAGCAGTACTTC. It translates to CASSRLAYEQYF.

The chain links TRBV7-9 to TRBJ2-2; weak D call: TRBD1 (5 bases). The germline CDR1 and CDR2 sequences are SEHNR and FQNEAQ (reference sequence). The CDR3 runs to 11 residues. V lost 7 bases and J 6 bases, leaving 6 bases between the germline ends. This CDR3 reads CASKGAGELFF. The CDR3 DNA reads as TGTGCCAGCAAAGGGGCCGGGGAGCTGTTTTTT.

The sample holds one count of this clone. The genes are TRBV7-2 and TRBJ1-2; 7 bases agree with TRBD1. V lost 1 base and J lost 2; bases outside the gene matches: 4. Germline V gene data show CDR1 as SGHTA and CDR2 as FQGNSA. The CDR3 is 15 residues long. Written as DNA, the CDR3 is TGTGCCAGCAGCTTAGGACAGGGAGCGAACTATGGCTACACCTTC. Encoded protein: CASSLGQGANYGYTF.